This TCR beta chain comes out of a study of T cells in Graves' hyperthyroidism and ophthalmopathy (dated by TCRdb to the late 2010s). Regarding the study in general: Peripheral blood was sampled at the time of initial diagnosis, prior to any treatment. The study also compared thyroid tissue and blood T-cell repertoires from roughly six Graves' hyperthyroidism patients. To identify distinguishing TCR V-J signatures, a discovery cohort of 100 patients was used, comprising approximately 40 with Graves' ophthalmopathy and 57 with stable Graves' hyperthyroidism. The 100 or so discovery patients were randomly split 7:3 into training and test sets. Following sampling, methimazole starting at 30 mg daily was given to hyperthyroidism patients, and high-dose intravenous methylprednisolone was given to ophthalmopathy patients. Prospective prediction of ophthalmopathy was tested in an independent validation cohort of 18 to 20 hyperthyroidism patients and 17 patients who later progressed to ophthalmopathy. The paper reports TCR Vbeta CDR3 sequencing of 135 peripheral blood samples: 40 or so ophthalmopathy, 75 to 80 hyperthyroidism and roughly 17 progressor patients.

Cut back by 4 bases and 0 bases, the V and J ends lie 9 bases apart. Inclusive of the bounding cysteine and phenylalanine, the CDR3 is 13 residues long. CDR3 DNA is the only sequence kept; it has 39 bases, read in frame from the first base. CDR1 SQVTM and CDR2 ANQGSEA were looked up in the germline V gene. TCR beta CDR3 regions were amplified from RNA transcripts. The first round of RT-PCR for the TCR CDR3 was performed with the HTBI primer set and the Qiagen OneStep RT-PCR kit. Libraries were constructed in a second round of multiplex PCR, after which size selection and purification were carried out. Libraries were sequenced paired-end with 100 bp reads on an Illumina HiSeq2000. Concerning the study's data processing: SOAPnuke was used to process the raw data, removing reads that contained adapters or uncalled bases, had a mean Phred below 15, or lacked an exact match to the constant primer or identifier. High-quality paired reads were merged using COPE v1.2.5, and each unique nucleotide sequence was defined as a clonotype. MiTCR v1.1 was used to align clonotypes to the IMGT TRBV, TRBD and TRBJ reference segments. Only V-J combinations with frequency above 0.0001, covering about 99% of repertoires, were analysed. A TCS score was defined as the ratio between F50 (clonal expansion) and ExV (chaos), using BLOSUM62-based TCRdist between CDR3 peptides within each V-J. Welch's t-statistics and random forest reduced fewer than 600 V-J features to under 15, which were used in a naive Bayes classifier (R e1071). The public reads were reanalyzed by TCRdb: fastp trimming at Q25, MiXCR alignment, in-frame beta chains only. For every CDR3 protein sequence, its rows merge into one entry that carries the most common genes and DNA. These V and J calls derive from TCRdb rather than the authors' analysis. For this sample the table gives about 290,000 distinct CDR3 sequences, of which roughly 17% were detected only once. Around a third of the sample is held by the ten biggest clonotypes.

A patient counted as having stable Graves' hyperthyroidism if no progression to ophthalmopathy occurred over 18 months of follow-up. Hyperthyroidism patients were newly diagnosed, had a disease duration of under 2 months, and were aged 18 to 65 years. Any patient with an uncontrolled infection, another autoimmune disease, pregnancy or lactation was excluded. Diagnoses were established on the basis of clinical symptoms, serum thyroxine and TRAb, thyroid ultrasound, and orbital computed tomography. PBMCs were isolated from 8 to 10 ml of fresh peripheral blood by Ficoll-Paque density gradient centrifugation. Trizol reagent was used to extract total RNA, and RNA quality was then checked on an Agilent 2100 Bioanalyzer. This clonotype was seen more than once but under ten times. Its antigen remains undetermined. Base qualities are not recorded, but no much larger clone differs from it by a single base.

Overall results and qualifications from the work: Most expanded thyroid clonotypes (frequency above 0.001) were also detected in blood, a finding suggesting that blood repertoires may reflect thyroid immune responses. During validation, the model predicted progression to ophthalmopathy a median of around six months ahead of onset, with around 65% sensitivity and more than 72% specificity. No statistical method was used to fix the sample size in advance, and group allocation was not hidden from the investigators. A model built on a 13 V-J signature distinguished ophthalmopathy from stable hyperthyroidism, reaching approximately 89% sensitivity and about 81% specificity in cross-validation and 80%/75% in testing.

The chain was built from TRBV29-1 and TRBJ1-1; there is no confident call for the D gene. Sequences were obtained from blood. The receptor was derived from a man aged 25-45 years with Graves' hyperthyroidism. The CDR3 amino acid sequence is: CSVVRELNTEAFF. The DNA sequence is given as TGCAGCGTTGTAAGGGAGTTGAACACTGAAGCTTTCTTT. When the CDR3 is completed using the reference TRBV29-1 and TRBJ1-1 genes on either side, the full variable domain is SAVISQKPSRDICQRGTSLTIQCQVDSQVTMMFWYRQQPGQSLTLIATANQGSEATYESGFVIDKFPISRPNLTFSTLTVSNMSPEDSSIYLCSVVRELNTEAFFGQGTRLTVV.